This record concerns one TCR beta chain sequence. This sample is part of a study of control samples from healthy donors and cancer patients. With 5 bases removed from V and 6 bases from J, the gap between germline ends came to 19 bases. The CDR3 sequence is 15 residues long. CDR1 and CDR2 from the germline V gene are SEHNR and FQNEAQ (reference sequence). Method: immunoSEQ multiplex PCR; TCRdb's copy keeps in-frame clones and lacks some. The data show fewer than 200,000 clones, approximately 90% seen once. This rearrangement joins TRBV7-9 to TRBJ1-2, with D possibly being TRBD1 (6 bases). The TCR originated in a man aged 30-40 years in good health. The sample taken for sequencing was blood. This CDR3 is CASSPGAGAGNGYTF. The DNA for the CDR3 is TGTGCCAGCAGCCCTGGGGCGGGGGCAGGGAATGGCTACACCTTC.